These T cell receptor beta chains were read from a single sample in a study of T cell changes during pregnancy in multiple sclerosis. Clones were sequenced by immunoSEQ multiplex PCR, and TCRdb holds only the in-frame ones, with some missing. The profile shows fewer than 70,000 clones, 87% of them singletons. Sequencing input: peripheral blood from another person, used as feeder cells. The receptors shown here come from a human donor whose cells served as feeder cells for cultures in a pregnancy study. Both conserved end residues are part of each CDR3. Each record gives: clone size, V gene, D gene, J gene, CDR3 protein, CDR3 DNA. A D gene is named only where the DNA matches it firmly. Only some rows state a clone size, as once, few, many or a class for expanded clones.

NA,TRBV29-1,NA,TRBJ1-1,CSVEVQEWTEAFF,TGCAGCGTTGAAGTACAGGAATGGACTGAAGCTTTCTTT
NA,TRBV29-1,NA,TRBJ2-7,CSVDKGFGEQYF,TGCAGCGTTGATAAGGGGTTCGGAGAGCAGTACTTC
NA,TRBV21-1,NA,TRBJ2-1,CASRSRDRVSLWDNEQFF,TGTGCCAGCAGGTCCCGGGACAGGGTTTCGCTCTGGGACAATGAGCAGTTCTTC
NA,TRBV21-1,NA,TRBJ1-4,CAASKPYEKLFF,TGTGCCGCTAGCAAACCCTACGAAAAACTGTTTTTT
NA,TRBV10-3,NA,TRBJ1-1,CAISDPLGVNTEAFF,TGTGCCATCAGTGACCCCCTGGGGGTGAACACTGAAGCTTTCTTT
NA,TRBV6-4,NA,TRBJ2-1,CASSDSERNEQFF,TGTGCCAGCAGTGACTCTGAAAGGAATGAGCAGTTCTTC
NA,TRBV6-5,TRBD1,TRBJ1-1,CASSYGPGGKAFF,TGTGCCAGCAGTTACGGGCCAGGGGGCAAAGCTTTCTTT
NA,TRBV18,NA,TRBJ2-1,CASRYSDEQFF,TGTGCCAGCCGGTATTCGGATGAGCAGTTCTTC
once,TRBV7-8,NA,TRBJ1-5,CASSLARDVGGQPQHF,TGTGCCAGCAGCTTAGCGCGGGATGTCGGCGGTCAGCCCCAGCATTTT
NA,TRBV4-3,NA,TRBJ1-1,CASSQTGQVNTEAFF,TGCGCCAGCAGCCAGACAGGTCAGGTAAACACTGAAGCTTTCTTT
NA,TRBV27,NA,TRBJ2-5,CASSRTIGSAAQYF,TGTGCCAGCAGCAGGACTATCGGGAGTGCGGCCCAGTACTTC
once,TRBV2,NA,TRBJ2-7,CASRDLEPYEQYF,TGTGCCAGCCGGGACCTAGAGCCCTACGAGCAGTACTTC
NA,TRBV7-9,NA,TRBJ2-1,CASSLEGGGSYNEQFF,TGTGCCAGCAGCTTAGAGGGCGGAGGCTCCTACAATGAGCAGTTCTTC
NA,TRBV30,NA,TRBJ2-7,CAWSPTLIGEQYF,TGTGCCTGGAGTCCCACCCTTATAGGGGAGCAGTACTTC
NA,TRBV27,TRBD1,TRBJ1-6,CASTRWTGAVSYNSPLHF,TGTGCCAGCACCAGATGGACAGGGGCTGTCTCCTATAATTCACCCCTCCACTTT
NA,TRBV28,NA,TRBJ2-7,CASTPRGSEQYF,TGTGCCAGCACCCCCCGGGGATCAGAGCAGTACTTC
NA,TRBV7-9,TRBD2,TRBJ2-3,CASSPSGVTDTQYF,TGTGCCAGCAGCCCTAGCGGGGTGACAGATACGCAGTATTTT
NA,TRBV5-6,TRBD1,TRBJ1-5,CASSLTGGNQPQHF,TGTGCCAGCAGCTTGACAGGGGGCAATCAGCCCCAGCATTTT
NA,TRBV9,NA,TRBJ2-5,CASSVGQAGETQYF,TGTGCCAGCAGCGTAGGACAGGCAGGCGAGACCCAGTACTTC
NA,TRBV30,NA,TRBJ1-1,CAWSWGADSTEAFF,TGTGCCTGGAGTTGGGGGGCTGATTCCACTGAAGCTTTCTTT
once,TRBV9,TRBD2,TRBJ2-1,CASSVSGTNYNEQFF,TGTGCCAGCAGCGTATCCGGGACTAACTACAATGAGCAGTTCTTC
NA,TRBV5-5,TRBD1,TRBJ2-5,CASSSQTGGLQETQYF,TGTGCCAGCAGCTCCCAGACAGGGGGCCTCCAAGAGACCCAGTACTTC
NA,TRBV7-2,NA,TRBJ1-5,CASSLAPTPGPQHF,TGTGCCAGCAGCTTAGCCCCCACACCTGGGCCCCAGCATTTT
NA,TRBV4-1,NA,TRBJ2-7,CASSPGTDYEQYF,TGCGCCAGCAGCCCAGGAACTGACTACGAGCAGTACTTC
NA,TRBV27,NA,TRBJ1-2,CASSQTSRYYGYTF,TGTGCCAGCAGCCAGACCAGCCGCTACTATGGCTACACCTTC
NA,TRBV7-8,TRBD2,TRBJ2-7,CASSQSSLAGVYEQYF,TGTGCCAGCAGCCAATCATCACTAGCGGGAGTGTACGAGCAGTACTTC
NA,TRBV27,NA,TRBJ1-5,CASSLSAGVQPQHF,TGTGCCAGCAGTTTATCGGCAGGGGTCCAGCCCCAGCATTTT
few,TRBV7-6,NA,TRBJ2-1,CASSPEVTPLDEQFF,TGTGCCAGCAGCCCAGAGGTGACTCCCTTGGATGAGCAGTTCTTC
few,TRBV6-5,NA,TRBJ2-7,CASSYGNNYEQYF,TGTGCCAGCAGTTACGGCAACAACTACGAGCAGTACTTC
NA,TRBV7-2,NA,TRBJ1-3,CASSLGGQGNTIYF,TGTGCCAGCAGCTTAGGGGGCCAAGGAAACACCATATATTTT
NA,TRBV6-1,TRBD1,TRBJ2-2,CASSGDRVGTGELFF,TGTGCCAGCAGTGGGGACAGGGTCGGCACCGGGGAGCTGTTTTTT
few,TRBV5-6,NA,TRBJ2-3,CASSYPQTGRDTQYF,TGTGCCAGCAGCTACCCGCAGACAGGGAGGGATACGCAGTATTTT
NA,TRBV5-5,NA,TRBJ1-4,CASSPTTSNEKLFF,TGTGCCAGCAGCCCCACGACAAGTAATGAAAAACTGTTTTTT
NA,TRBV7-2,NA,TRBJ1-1,CASSSVDRRTEAFF,TGTGCCAGCAGCTCCGTTGACAGAAGAACTGAAGCTTTCTTT
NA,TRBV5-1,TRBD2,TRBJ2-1,CASSLAGVGYNEQFF,TGCGCCAGCAGCCTAGCGGGAGTCGGGTACAATGAGCAGTTCTTC
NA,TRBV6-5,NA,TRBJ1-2,CASSYRGLGGARLAF,TGTGCCAGCAGTTACAGGGGACTGGGGGGGGCCCGCCTCGCCTTC
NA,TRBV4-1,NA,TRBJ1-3,CASSQDPGMTGNTIYF,TGCGCCAGCAGCCAAGACCCGGGAATGACTGGAAACACCATATATTTT
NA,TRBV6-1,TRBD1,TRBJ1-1,CASSGGTGDPLKAFF,TGTGCCAGCAGTGGGGGGACAGGGGACCCCTTAAAAGCTTTCTTT
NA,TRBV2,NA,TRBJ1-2,CASSEVLGGSYYGYTF,TGTGCCAGCAGTGAGGTCCTCGGGGGAAGTTACTATGGCTACACCTTC
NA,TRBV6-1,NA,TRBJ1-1,CASSEVRNTEAFF,TGTGCCAGCAGTGAGGTAAGGAACACTGAAGCTTTCTTT
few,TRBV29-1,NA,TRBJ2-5,CSVIWGIHQETQYF,TGCAGCGTAATCTGGGGCATCCACCAAGAGACCCAGTACTTC
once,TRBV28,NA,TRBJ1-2,CASSIRTDGYTF,TGTGCCAGCAGTATCAGGACAGACGGCTACACCTTC
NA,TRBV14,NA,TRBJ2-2,CASSHGSLNTGELFF,TGTGCCAGCAGCCACGGCTCGCTGAACACCGGGGAGCTGTTTTTT
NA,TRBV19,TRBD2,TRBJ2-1,CASSLRLAGERGHEQFF,TGTGCCAGTAGTCTTAGACTAGCGGGAGAGAGGGGCCATGAGCAGTTCTTC
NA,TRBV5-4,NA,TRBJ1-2,CASSFTAGDIASAINGYTF,TGTGCCAGCAGCTTTACCGCAGGCGACATCGCGAGCGCTATAAATGGCTACACCTTC
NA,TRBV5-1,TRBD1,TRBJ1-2,CASSPGQDYGYTF,TGCGCCAGCAGCCCGGGACAGGATTATGGCTACACCTTC
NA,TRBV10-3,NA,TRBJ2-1,CAIYRDSYNEQFF,TGTGCCATCTACAGGGATTCCTACAATGAGCAGTTCTTC
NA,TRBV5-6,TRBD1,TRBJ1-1,CASSLVGQGDTEAFF,TGTGCCAGCAGCTTGGTGGGACAGGGGGACACTGAAGCTTTCTTT
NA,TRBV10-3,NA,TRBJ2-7,CAISESIIRDSYEQYF,TGTGCCATCAGTGAGTCGATAATCAGGGACTCCTACGAGCAGTACTTC
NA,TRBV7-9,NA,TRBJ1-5,CASSSQISNQPQHF,TGTGCCAGCAGCTCCCAAATTAGCAATCAGCCCCAGCATTTT
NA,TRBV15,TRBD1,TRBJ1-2,CATSRGQGGAYGYTF,TGTGCCACCAGCAGAGGACAGGGGGGTGCCTATGGCTACACCTTC
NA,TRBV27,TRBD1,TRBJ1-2,CASSYIRDSTYGYTF,TGTGCCAGCAGTTATATCCGGGACAGTACCTATGGCTACACCTTC
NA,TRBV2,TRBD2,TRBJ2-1,CASRPLATYNEQFF,TGTGCCAGCAGACCACTAGCGACCTACAATGAGCAGTTCTTC
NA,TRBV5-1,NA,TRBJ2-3,CASSLPDLRTDTQYF,TGCGCCAGCAGCTTACCGGACCTCCGCACAGATACGCAGTATTTT
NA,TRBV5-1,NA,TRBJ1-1,CASSLDGMNTEAFF,TGCGCCAGCAGCTTGGACGGAATGAACACTGAAGCTTTCTTT
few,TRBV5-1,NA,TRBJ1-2,CASSPGVNYGYTF,TGCGCCAGCAGCCCCGGAGTTAACTATGGCTACACCTTC
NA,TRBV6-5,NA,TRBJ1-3,CASSYSRGVSGNTIYF,TGTGCCAGCAGTTACTCGAGGGGGGTCTCTGGAAACACCATATATTTT
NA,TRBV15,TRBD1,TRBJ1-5,CATSRETGTGQPQHF,TGTGCCACCAGCAGAGAGACAGGGACGGGCCAGCCCCAGCATTTT
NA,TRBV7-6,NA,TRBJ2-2,CASSPGTANELFF,TGTGCCAGCAGCCCGGGGACTGCCAACGAGCTGTTTTTT
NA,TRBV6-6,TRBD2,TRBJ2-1,CASFKLAGKYEQFF,TGTGCCAGCTTTAAGCTAGCGGGGAAATATGAGCAGTTCTTC